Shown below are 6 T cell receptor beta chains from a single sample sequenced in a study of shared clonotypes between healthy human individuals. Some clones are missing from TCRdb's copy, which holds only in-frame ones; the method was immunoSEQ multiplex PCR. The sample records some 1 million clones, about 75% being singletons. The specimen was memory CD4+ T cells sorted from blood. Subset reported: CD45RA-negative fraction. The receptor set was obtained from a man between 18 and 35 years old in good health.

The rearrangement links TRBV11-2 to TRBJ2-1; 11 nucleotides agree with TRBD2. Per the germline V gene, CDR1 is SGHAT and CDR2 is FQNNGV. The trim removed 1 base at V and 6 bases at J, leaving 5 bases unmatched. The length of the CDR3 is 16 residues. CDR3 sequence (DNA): TGTGCCAGCAGCTTAGCTGGCACTAGCGGGAGCAATGAGCAGTTCTTC. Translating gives CASSLAGTSGSNEQFF.

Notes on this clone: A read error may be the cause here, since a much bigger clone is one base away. DNA for the CDR3: TGTGCCAGCAGTGGTCAGAGCAATCAGCCCCAGCATTTT. This translates into CASSGQSNQPQHF. The chain couples TRBV6-1 to TRBJ1-5, with D unclear. Trimming shortened V by 4 bases and J by 1 base, and 5 bases separated the two germline ends. The CDR3 totals 13 residues. Germline V CDR1 and CDR2: MNHNS, SASEGT.

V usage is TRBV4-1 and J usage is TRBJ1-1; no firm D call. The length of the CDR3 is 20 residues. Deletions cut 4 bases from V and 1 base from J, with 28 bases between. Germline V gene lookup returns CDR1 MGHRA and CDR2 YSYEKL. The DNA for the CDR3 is TGCGCCAGCAGCCCAACGGAGGTGAATGTTCTCGGCGGAAAGAACACTGAAGCTTTCTTT. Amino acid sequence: CASSPTEVNVLGGKNTEAFF.

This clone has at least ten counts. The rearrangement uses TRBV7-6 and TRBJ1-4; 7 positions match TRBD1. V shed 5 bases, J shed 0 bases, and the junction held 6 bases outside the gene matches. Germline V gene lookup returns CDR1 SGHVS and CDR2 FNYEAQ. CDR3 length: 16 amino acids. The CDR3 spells CASSPYDRATNEKLFF. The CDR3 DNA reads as TGTGCCAGCAGCCCTTATGACAGGGCAACTAATGAAAAACTGTTTTTT.

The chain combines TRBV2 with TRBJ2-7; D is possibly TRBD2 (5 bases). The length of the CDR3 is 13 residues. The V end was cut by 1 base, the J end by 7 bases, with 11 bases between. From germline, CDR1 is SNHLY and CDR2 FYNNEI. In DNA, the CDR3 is TGTGCCAGCAGTGAAGGCCCTTGGGAGGAGCAGTACTTC. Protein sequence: CASSEGPWEEQYF. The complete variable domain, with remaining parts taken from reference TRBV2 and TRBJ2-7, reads EPEVTQTPSHQVTQMGQEVILRCVPISNHLYFYWYRQILGQKVEFLVSFYNNEISEKSEIFDDQFSVERPDGSNFTLKIRSTKLEDSAMYFCASSEGPWEEQYFGPGTRLTVT.

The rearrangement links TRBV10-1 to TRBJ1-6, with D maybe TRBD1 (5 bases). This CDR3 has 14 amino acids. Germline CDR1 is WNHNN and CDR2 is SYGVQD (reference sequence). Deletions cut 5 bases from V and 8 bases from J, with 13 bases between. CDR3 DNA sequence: TGCGCCAGCAGTATGGGACGGGAGGATTCACCCCTCCACTTT. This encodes CASSMGREDSPLHF.